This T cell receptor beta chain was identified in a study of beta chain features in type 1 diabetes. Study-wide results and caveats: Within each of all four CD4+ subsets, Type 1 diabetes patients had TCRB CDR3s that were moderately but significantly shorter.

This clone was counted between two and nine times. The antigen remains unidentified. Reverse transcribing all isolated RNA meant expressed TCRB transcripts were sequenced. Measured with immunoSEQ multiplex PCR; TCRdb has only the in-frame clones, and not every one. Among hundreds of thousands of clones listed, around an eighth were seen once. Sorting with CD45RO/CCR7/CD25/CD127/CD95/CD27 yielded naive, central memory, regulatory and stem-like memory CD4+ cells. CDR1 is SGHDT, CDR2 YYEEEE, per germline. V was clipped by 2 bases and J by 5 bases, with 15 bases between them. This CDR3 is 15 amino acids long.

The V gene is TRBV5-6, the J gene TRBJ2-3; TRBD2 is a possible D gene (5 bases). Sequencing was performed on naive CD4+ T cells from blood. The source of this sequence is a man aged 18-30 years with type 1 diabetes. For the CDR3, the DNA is TGTGCCAGCAGCTTTGGCCTAGCAGCCTTAGATACGCAGTATTTT. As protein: CASSFGLAALDTQYF.